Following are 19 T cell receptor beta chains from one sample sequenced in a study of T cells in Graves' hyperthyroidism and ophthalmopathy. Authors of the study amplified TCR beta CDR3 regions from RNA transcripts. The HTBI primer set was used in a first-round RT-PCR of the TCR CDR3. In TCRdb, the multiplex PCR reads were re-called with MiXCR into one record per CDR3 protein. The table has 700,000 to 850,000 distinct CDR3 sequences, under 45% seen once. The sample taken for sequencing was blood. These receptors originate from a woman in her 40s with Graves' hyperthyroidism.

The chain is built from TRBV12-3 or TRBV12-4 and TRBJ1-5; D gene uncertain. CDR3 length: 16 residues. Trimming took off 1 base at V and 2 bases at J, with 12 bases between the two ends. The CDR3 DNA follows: TGTGCCAGCAGTTTAGGGGTCTTAAGGGGCAATCAGCCCCAGCATTTT. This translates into CASSLGVLRGNQPQHF.

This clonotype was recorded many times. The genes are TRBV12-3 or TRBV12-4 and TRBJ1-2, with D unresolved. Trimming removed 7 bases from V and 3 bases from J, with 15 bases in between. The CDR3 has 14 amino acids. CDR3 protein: CASTLGQSYYGYTF. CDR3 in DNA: TGTGCCAGCACCTTAGGTCAGTCCTACTATGGCTACACCTTC.

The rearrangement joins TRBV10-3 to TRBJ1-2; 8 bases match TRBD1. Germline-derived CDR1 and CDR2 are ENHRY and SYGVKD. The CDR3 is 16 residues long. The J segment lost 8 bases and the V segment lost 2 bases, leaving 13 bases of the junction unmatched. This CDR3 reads CAISEKVDRDGGGYTF. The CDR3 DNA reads TGTGCCATCAGTGAGAAAGTGGACAGGGACGGGGGAGGCTACACCTTC.

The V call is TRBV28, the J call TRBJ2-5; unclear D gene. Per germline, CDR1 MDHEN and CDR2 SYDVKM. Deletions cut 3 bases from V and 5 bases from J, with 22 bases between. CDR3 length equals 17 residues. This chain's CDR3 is CASSFYKFRPPGETQYF. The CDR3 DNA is TGTGCCAGCAGTTTCTATAAATTCCGTCCTCCCGGGGAGACCCAGTACTTC. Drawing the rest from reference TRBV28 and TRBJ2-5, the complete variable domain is DVKVTQSSRYLVKRTGEKVFLECVQDMDHENMFWYRQDPGLGLRLIYFSYDVKMKEKGDIPEGYSVSREKKERFSLILESASTNQTSMYLCASSFYKFRPPGETQYFGPGTRLLVL.

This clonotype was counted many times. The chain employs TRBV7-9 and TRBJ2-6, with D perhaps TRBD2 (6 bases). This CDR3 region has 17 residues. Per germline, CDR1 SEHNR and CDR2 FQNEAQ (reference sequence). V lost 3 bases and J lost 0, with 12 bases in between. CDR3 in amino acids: CASSFPGEASGANVLTF. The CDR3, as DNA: TGTGCCAGCAGCTTCCCCGGGGAGGCCTCTGGGGCCAACGTCCTGACTTTC.

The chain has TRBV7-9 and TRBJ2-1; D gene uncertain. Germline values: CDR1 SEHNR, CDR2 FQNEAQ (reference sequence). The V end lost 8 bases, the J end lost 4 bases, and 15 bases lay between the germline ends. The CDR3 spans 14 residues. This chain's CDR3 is CASDKGDRYNEQFF. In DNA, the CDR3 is TGTGCCAGCGACAAGGGCGATCGGTACAATGAGCAGTTCTTC.

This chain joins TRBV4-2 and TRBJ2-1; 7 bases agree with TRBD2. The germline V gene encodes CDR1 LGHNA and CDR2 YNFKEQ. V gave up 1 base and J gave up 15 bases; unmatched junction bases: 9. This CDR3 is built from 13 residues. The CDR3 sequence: CASSQVAGPVRFF. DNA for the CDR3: TGTGCCAGCAGCCAAGTAGCGGGTCCAGTGCGGTTCTTC.

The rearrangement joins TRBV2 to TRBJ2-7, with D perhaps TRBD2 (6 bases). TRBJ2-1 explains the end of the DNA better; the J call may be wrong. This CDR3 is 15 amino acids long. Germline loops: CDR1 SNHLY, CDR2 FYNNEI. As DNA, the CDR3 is TGTGCCAGCAGGGCCGACTCCGGGGGAAACAATGAGCAGTTCTTC. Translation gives CASRADSGGNNEQFF.

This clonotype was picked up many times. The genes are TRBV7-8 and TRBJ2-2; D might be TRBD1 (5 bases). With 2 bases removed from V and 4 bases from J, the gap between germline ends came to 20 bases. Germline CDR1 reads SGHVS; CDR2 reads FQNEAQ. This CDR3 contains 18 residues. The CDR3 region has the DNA TGTGCCAGCAGCTTACCTCCTCAGCAACTAAGGGGCACCGGGGAGCTGTTTTTT. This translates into CASSLPPQQLRGTGELFF.

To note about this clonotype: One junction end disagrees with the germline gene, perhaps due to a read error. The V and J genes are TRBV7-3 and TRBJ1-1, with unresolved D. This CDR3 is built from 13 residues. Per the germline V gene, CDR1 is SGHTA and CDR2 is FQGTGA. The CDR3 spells CASSLGPNTEASF. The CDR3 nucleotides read TGTGCCAGCAGCTTAGGCCCAAACACTGAAGCTTCCTTT.

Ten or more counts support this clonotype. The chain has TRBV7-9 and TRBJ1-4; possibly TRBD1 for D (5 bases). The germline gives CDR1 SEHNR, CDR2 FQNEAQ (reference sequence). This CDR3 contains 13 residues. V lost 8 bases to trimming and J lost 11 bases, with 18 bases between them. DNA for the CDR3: TGTGCCAGCGCCGGGACTGTTTTAGTGAAACTGTTTTTT. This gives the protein CASAGTVLVKLFF. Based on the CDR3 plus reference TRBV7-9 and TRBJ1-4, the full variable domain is DTGVSQNPRHKITKRGQNVTFRCDPISEHNRLYWYRQTLGQGPEFLTYFQNEAQLEKSRLLSDRFSAERPKGSFSTLEIQRTEQGDSAMYLCASAGTVLVKLFFGSGTQLSVL.

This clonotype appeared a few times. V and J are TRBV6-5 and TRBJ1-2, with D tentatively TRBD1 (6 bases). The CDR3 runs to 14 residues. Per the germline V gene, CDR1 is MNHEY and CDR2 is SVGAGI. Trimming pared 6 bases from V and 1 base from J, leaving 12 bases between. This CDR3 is CASSQDRINYGYTF. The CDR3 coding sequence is TGTGCCAGCAGCCAAGACAGGATTAACTATGGCTACACCTTC.

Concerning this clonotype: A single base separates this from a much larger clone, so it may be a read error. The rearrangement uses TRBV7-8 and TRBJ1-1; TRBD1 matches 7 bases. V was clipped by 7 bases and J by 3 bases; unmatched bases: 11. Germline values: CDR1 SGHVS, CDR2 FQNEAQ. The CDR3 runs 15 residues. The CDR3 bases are TGTGCCAGCACCCTCAGGGGGAGCATGGACACTGAAGCTTTCTTT. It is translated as CASTLRGSMDTEAFF.

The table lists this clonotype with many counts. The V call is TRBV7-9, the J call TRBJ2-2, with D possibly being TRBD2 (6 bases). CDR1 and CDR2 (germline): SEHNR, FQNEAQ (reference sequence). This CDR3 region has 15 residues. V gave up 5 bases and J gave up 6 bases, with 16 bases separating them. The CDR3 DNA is TGTGCCAGCAGCCGCCCTCAGGGAGGTCCCGGGGAGCTGTTTTTT. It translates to CASSRPQGGPGELFF. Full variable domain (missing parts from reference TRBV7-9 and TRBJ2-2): DTGVSQNPRHKITKRGQNVTFRCDPISEHNRLYWYRQTLGQGPEFLTYFQNEAQLEKSRLLSDRFSAERPKGSFSTLEIQRTEQGDSAMYLCASSRPQGGPGELFFGEGSRLTVL.

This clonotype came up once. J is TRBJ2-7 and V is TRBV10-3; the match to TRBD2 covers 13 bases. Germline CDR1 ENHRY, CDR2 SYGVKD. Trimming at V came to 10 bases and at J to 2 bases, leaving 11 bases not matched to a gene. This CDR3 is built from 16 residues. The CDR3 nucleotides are TGTGCCACCGGCAATAAACTAGCGGGAGGGCCCTACGAGCAGTACTTC. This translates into CATGNKLAGGPYEQYF.

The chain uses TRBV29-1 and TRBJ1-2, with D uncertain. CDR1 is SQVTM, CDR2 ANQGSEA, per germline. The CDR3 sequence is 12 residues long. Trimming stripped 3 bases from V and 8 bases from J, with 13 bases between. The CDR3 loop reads CSVDDGVRGYTF. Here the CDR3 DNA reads TGCAGCGTTGACGACGGGGTAAGGGGCTACACCTTC. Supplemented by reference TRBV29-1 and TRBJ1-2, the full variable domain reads SAVISQKPSRDICQRGTSLTIQCQVDSQVTMMFWYRQQPGQSLTLIATANQGSEATYESGFVIDKFPISRPNLTFSTLTVSNMSPEDSSIYLCSVDDGVRGYTFGSGTRLTVV.

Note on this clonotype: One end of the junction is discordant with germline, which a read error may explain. The CDR3 here is CASSRGITNTGELFF. CDR3 coding DNA: TGCGCCAGCAGCCGAGGTATTACTAACACCGGGGAGCTGTTTTTT. The chain has TRBV7-9 and TRBJ2-2; no clear D. The CDR3 runs to 15 residues. Germline V lookup: CDR1 SEHNR, CDR2 FQNEAQ (reference sequence).

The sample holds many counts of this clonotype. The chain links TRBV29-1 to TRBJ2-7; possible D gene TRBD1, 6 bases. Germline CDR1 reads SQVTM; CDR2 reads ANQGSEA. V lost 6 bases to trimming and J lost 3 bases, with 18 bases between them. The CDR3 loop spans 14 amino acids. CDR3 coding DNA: TGCAGCGTCGCAAGGACAGTCAACGTCTACGAGCAGTACTTC. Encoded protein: CSVARTVNVYEQYF.

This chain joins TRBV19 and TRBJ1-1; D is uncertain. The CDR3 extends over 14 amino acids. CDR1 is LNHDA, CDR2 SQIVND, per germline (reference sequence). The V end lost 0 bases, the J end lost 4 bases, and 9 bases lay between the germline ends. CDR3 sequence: CASSIEEWSTEAFF. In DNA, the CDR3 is TGTGCCAGTAGTATAGAGGAGTGGAGCACTGAAGCTTTCTTT.